The 17 T cell receptor beta chains below all came from one sample that was sequenced in a study of T cell repertoires in cytomegalovirus infection. TCRdb itself ran the reads through MiXCR, one entry per CDR3 protein. Found here are 680,000 or so distinct CDR3 sequences, about 40% of them singletons; the top ten hold around 2.6%. Sequenced input: PBMCs. The receptors here all came from a human donor in good health (CMV status not recorded). Some clones in this sample may be carry-over from other donors' samples.

The chain has TRBV6-5 and TRBJ1-2, with D unresolved. The CDR3 extends over 17 amino acids. Looked up from germline, CDR1 is MNHEY and CDR2 is SVGAGI. The ends were cut back, 0 bases at V and 6 bases at J, with 20 bases in the middle. The CDR3 spells CASSYSGKSRFVNGYTF. In DNA form, the CDR3 reads TGTGCCAGCAGTTACTCGGGAAAGTCTCGGTTCGTTAATGGCTACACCTTC.

This clonotype was picked up many times. The genes are TRBV7-2 and TRBJ1-1; D not certain. This CDR3 is 15 amino acids long. Germline V CDR1 and CDR2: SGHTA, FQGNSA. V was shortened by 0 bases and J by 1 base, with 9 bases between the two germline ends. The CDR3, as DNA: TGTGCCAGCAGCTTAGCGCGGGCAGGGAACACTGAAGCTTTCTTT. This codes for CASSLARAGNTEAFF.

V usage is TRBV20-1 and J usage is TRBJ1-4, with 9 bases fitting TRBD1. The germline V gene encodes CDR1 DFQATT and CDR2 SNEGSKA (reference sequence). There are 13 residues in the CDR3. V lost 6 bases to trimming and J lost 7 bases; unmatched junction nucleotides: 6. The CDR3 DNA is TGCAGTGCATGGACAGGGGAGGGTGAAAAACTGTTTTTT. Translation gives CSAWTGEGEKLFF.

This chain uses TRBV19 with TRBJ1-2; 7 positions match TRBD1. The trim removed 9 bases at V and 4 bases at J, leaving 8 bases unmatched. The CDR3 covers 13 residues. Germline assignment: CDR1 LNHDA and CDR2 SQIVND (reference sequence). CDR3 in amino acids: CASATGLGYGYTF. The CDR3 region has the DNA TGTGCCAGCGCGACAGGGCTGGGCTATGGCTACACCTTC.

The CDR3 loop is CASSLALGLVTDTQYF. CDR3 coding DNA: TGTGCCAGCAGCTTAGCCCTTGGACTGGTCACAGATACGCAGTATTTT. This chain connects TRBV7-9 to TRBJ2-3, with D maybe TRBD2 (5 bases). In germline, CDR1 is SEHNR, CDR2 FQNEAQ (reference sequence). The V and J ends lost 0 bases and 2 bases respectively, with 12 bases between them. The CDR3 consists of 16 residues.

The chain employs TRBV7-6 and TRBJ1-2; TRBD1 agrees at 11 bases. In germline, CDR1 is SGHVS, CDR2 FNYEAQ. V lost 5 bases to trimming and J lost 0 bases; unmatched junction nucleotides: 5. CDR3 length: 16 amino acids. As DNA, the CDR3 is TGTGCCAGCAGCATCGGGACAGGGGGAGCTAACTATGGCTACACCTTC. Its translation: CASSIGTGGANYGYTF.

A note on this clonotype: A much larger clone differs from this one at a single base, so this may be a read error. The chain recombines TRBV7-8 with TRBJ1-2; the D gene is possibly TRBD1 (5 bases). The germline CDR1 and CDR2 sequences are SGHVS and FQNEAQ. The CDR3 consists of 11 residues. For the CDR3, the DNA is TGTGCCAGCTCCCCAGGGTCTGGCTACAACTTC. The encoded protein is CASSPGSGYNF.

This clonotype was seen repeatedly, ten times or more. The chain joins TRBV7-8 to TRBJ1-4; D is uncertain. The ends were cut back, 0 bases at V and 6 bases at J, with 14 bases in the middle. In germline, CDR1 is SGHVS, CDR2 FQNEAQ. The CDR3 covers 16 residues. The CDR3 loop is CASSLALGGGDEKLFF. The DNA of the CDR3 is TGTGCCAGCAGCTTAGCGCTGGGAGGTGGGGATGAAAAACTGTTTTTT.

In its sample, this clonotype was seen a few times. The genes are TRBV10-2 and TRBJ1-5; D might be TRBD1 (6 bases). There are 13 residues in the CDR3. Per the germline V gene, CDR1 is WSHSY and CDR2 is SAAADI. V gave up 6 bases and J gave up 5 bases, with 11 bases separating them. In nucleotides, the CDR3 is TGCGCCAGCAGGGGGGCAGGGGATCAGCCCCAGCATTTT. Its protein product is CASRGAGDQPQHF.

To note about this clonotype: Being one base from a much bigger clone, this may be a read error. V is TRBV6-1 and J is TRBJ1-1, with 7 bases that match TRBD1. The CDR3 length is 13 residues. CDR1 MNHNS and CDR2 SASEGT come from the germline V gene. In nucleotides, the CDR3 is TGTGCCAGCAGTGCCACTTGGGACAGCGAAGCTTTGTTT. Encoded protein: CASSATWDSEALF.

This clonotype was seen only a few times. The chain couples TRBV6-1 to TRBJ2-2, with 9 bases matching TRBD1. V shed 7 bases, J shed 8 bases, and the junction held 26 bases outside the gene matches. In germline, CDR1 is MNHNS, CDR2 SASEGT. CDR3 length: 20 amino acids. The chain's CDR3 is CASTGNPLAPGQGPPGELFF. Here the CDR3 DNA reads TGTGCCAGCACCGGGAACCCCCTGGCCCCGGGACAGGGACCACCTGGGGAGCTGTTTTTT.

In the case of this clonotype: Relative to the germline gene, one junction end is altered; a read error may explain this. The chain couples TRBV28 to TRBJ1-5; D possibly corresponds to TRBD1 (5 bases). The germline V gene has CDR1 MDHEN and CDR2 SYDVKM. The length of the CDR3 is 17 residues. As DNA, the CDR3 is TGTGCCAGCAGTTCGGGTGCTGGGGGAACTAGCAATCAGACCCAGCATTTT. It codes for CASSSGAGGTSNQTQHF.

The V and J genes are TRBV27 and TRBJ2-7; D tentatively reads TRBD1 or TRBD2 (5 bases each). CDR3 size: 15 residues. Germline values: CDR1 MNHEY, CDR2 SMNVEV (reference sequence). Trimming took 7 bases from V and 4 from J, leaving 20 bases between them. The CDR3 region is CASTLRPGRGYEQYF. The CDR3 DNA reads TGTGCCAGCACCCTTCGGCCGGGAAGGGGTTACGAGCAGTACTTC.

The V call is TRBV7-6, the J call TRBJ2-1; D unclear. The CDR3 loop spans 13 amino acids. Deletions cut 5 bases from V and 9 bases from J, with 14 bases between. Germline V lookup: CDR1 SGHVS, CDR2 FNYEAQ. The CDR3 DNA reads as TGTGCCAGCAGCGAGACTCGCGTGCGTGAGCAGTTCTTC. The encoded protein is CASSETRVREQFF.

A few counts support this clonotype. This chain links TRBV19 with TRBJ1-5, with 7 positions matching TRBD1. CDR3 length equals 15 residues. The trim removed 3 bases at V and 4 bases at J, leaving 6 bases unmatched. Germline loops: CDR1 LNHDA, CDR2 SQIVND (reference sequence). The CDR3 region is CASSIRDSLNQPQHF. The CDR3 bases are TGTGCCAGTAGTATCCGGGACAGCCTTAATCAGCCCCAGCATTTT. The whole variable domain, filled in from reference TRBV19 and TRBJ1-5, reads DGGITQSPKYLFRKEGQNVTLSCEQNLNHDAMYWYRQDPGQGLRLIYYSQIVNDFQKGDIAEGYSVSREKKESFPLTVTSAQKNPTAFYLCASSIRDSLNQPQHFGDGTRLSIL.

The V and J genes are TRBV7-2 and TRBJ1-6; D is uncertain. Trimming shortened V by 3 bases and J by 0 bases, and 9 bases separated the two germline ends. CDR3 length: 16 residues. The germline V gene has CDR1 SGHTA and CDR2 FQGNSA. The CDR3 spells CASSFQKISYNSPLHF. CDR3 DNA: TGTGCCAGCAGCTTTCAGAAGATCTCCTATAATTCACCCCTCCACTTT.

The V call is TRBV6-4, the J call TRBJ2-2, with D tentatively TRBD1 (7 bases). V shed 4 bases and J shed 2 bases, with 11 bases lying between them. The CDR3 is 15 amino acids. CDR1 is MRHNA and CDR2 is SNTAGT in the germline V gene. CDR3 loop: CASSGGGGNTGELFF. Written as DNA, the CDR3 is TGTGCCAGCAGTGGTGGAGGGGGCAACACCGGGGAGCTGTTTTTT.